A selection of T cell receptor beta chains follows, all from one sample in a study of regulatory and conventional T cells in RAG deficiency. Data came from immunoSEQ multiplex PCR; TCRdb stores just in-frame clones and leaves some out. The sample includes some 22,000 clones, about 92% of them seen just once. This sample was also put to use in a study of regulatory T cells.

Sequences were obtained from CD4+ T cells sorted from blood. The receptors originated from a human donor in good health. Both conserved end residues are part of each CDR3. Fields, in order: V gene, clone size, J gene, D gene, CDR3 DNA, CDR3 protein. The D gene is left open where the match is weak. Clone size is given for some rows only: seen once, a few or many times, or a class if the clone is expanded.

TRBV28	NA	TRBJ1-2	TRBD1	TGTGCCAGCAGTTTGGACCGGACAGGGGGATCGAGTGGCTACACCTTC	CASSLDRTGGSSGYTF
TRBV27	NA	TRBJ2-7	NA	TGTGCCAGCAGTTGGAGCCCTAGATACCTCTCCTACGAGCAGTACTTC	CASSWSPRYLSYEQYF
TRBV10-3	NA	TRBJ2-5	NA	TGTGCCATCAGTGAGCCTGGTCATGAGACCCAGTACTTC	CAISEPGHETQYF
TRBV11-2	once	TRBJ2-7	TRBD1	TGTGCCAGCAGCCGAACACGGGGACAGGGTGTCTACGAGCAGTACTTC	CASSRTRGQGVYEQYF
TRBV28	NA	TRBJ2-2	TRBD2	TGTGCCAGCAGTTTTCCCGGGACTATGAACACCGGGGAGCTGTTTTTT	CASSFPGTMNTGELFF
TRBV30	NA	TRBJ2-5	NA	TGTGCCTGGAGTGTACTCGAGACCCAGTACTTC	CAWSVLETQYF
TRBV28	NA	TRBJ1-1	NA	TGTGCCAGCAGTTTACGGGGTATCGAAATCAAAGCTTTCTTT	CASSLRGIEIKAFF
TRBV28	NA	TRBJ2-7	TRBD1	TGTGCCACCCTGTGGGGACAGGGGGCTTACGAGCAGTACTTC	CATLWGQGAYEQYF
TRBV5-1	NA	TRBJ1-6	TRBD1	TGCGCCAGCAGCCAACAGGGGGTCGATTCACCCCTCCACTTT	CASSQQGVDSPLHF
TRBV2	NA	TRBJ1-5	NA	TGTGCCAGCCTTGAGGGGTGGCCCCAGCATTTT	CASLEGWPQHF
TRBV7-2	few	TRBJ1-2	TRBD1	TGTGCCAGCAGCTTAAGACAGGGCCCCGGGGGCTACACCTTC	CASSLRQGPGGYTF
TRBV27	NA	TRBJ2-7	TRBD1	TGTGCCAGCAGTTTAGGTTTTGGGGGACAGGGGAGCTACGAGCAGTACTTC	CASSLGFGGQGSYEQYF
TRBV2	NA	TRBJ2-6	NA	TGTGCCAGCACCCCCGCAGGGCGCTCCTCTGGGGCCAACGTCCTGACTTTC	CASTPAGRSSGANVLTF
TRBV12-5	NA	TRBJ1-5	NA	TGTGCTAGTGCCCTCATGGGTCAGCCCCAGCATTTT	CASALMGQPQHF
TRBV30	NA	TRBJ2-5	TRBD2	TGTGCCTGGAGCCCGGGACTAGCGAGGGTCGGGACCCAGTACTTC	CAWSPGLARVGTQYF
TRBV6-6	once	TRBJ2-5	NA	TGTGCCAGCAGTGCCGGGACTTTCCAAGAGACCCAGTACTTC	CASSAGTFQETQYF
TRBV5-4	once	TRBJ1-6	TRBD1	TGTGCCAGCAGCACTGCCCGGGACAGGGGCGGTTCACCCCTCCACTTT	CASSTARDRGGSPLHF
TRBV6-1	NA	TRBJ2-7	NA	TGTGCCAGCGCGATAGCAACCACTATCTCCTACGAGCAGTACTTC	CASAIATTISYEQYF
TRBV7-3	NA	TRBJ1-6	NA	TGTGCCAGCAGCTTAACGAGTAATTCACCCCTCCACTTT	CASSLTSNSPLHF
TRBV10-2	NA	TRBJ2-2	NA	TGCGCCAGCAGTACCCCGGCATGGGCGGTGGCGAACACCGGGGAGCTGTTTTTT	CASSTPAWAVANTGELFF
TRBV7-9	NA	TRBJ1-1	NA	TGTGCCAGCAGCTTCACTCGGGACCCTTTTGAAGCTTTCTTT	CASSFTRDPFEAFF
TRBV11-2	NA	TRBJ2-7	NA	TGTGCCAGCAGCTTAGGTCGGAAGGAGCAGTACTTC	CASSLGRKEQYF
TRBV5-4	NA	TRBJ2-5	NA	TGTGCCAGCAGCAAAAGGACAGAAGAGACCCAGTACTTC	CASSKRTEETQYF
TRBV6-9	NA	TRBJ1-1	NA	TGTGCCAGCGGGAGGGAAACGATTACTGAAGCTTTCTTT	CASGRETITEAFF